The T cell receptor beta chain under discussion was sequenced for a study of blood T cell repertoires in COVID-19. About the research overall: PBMCs, B-cell-depleted T cells, or T cells were the source of the cDNA or gDNA that made up the material.

V trimming: 5 bases; J trimming: 4 bases; junction bases outside the gene matches: 15. The CDR3 runs to 19 residues. Germline CDR1 reads SGHAT; CDR2 reads FQNNGV. The table came from immunoSEQ multiplex PCR; TCRdb's copy has only in-frame clones and leaves some out. The sample comprises 160,000 or so clones, about 88% of which are singletons, and over 15% rests with the top ten. The chain couples TRBV11-2 to TRBJ2-3; TRBD2 matches 13 bases. The clonotype originates from a man aged 55 to 70 with active or convalescent COVID-19. The sequenced sample consisted of peripheral blood. The CDR3: CASSTLHRLAGGEADTQYF. In DNA form, the CDR3 reads TGTGCCAGCAGCACCCTCCATCGACTAGCGGGGGGAGAGGCAGATACGCAGTATTTT.